The 9 T cell receptor beta chains given below trace back to one sample, sequenced in a study of blood T cell repertoires in COVID-19. Method: immunoSEQ multiplex PCR; TCRdb's copy keeps in-frame clones and lacks some. The sample lists some 80,000 clones, approximately 79% occurring once. Sequencing was carried out using peripheral blood. These receptor sequences come from a woman of 80 years or more with active or convalescent COVID-19.

V usage is TRBV15 and J usage is TRBJ2-1; D unclear. In germline, CDR1 is LNHNV, CDR2 YYDKDF (reference sequence). Trimming took off 0 bases at V and 0 bases at J, with 6 bases between the two ends. The length of the CDR3 is 15 residues. CDR3 loop: CATSRDPGSYNEQFF. The CDR3, as DNA: TGTGCCACCAGCAGAGACCCGGGCTCCTACAATGAGCAGTTCTTC.

This chain connects TRBV19 to TRBJ2-7; D perhaps matches TRBD2 (6 bases). The V end lost 3 bases, the J end lost 2 bases, and 11 bases lay between the germline ends. This CDR3 spans 14 amino acids. CDR1 and CDR2 (germline): LNHDA, SQIVND (reference sequence). The CDR3 nucleotides are TGTGCCAGTAGTATTAGCCCGGGGGCCTACGAGCAGTACTTC. This translates into CASSISPGAYEQYF.

This chain uses TRBV7-2 with TRBJ1-5, with TRBD1 matching 8 bases. This CDR3 has 16 amino acids. V trimming: 1 base; J trimming: 4 bases; junction bases outside the gene matches: 6. Germline V CDR1 and CDR2: SGHTA, FQGNSA. The DNA of the CDR3 is TGTGCCAGCAGCTTAGGGACAGGGTCGGGGAATCAGCCCCAGCATTTT. Amino acids: CASSLGTGSGNQPQHF.

This chain joins TRBV7-9 and TRBJ2-1, with a weak D call TRBD1 (5 bases). V lost 2 bases, J lost 8 bases, and 19 bases lay in between. There are 16 residues in the CDR3. Germline lookup yields CDR1 SEHNR and CDR2 FQNEAQ (reference sequence). The CDR3 spells CASSLSGWYSSDEQFF. The CDR3 DNA sequence: TGTGCCAGCAGCTTATCAGGGTGGTACTCTTCGGATGAGCAGTTCTTC.

This clone was observed once. The CDR3 here is CASSRNPPSSGGIGNTQYF. The CDR3 nucleotides are TGTGCCAGCAGCCGCAATCCCCCGTCAAGCGGGGGGATAGGTAATACGCAGTATTTT. J is TRBJ2-3 and V is TRBV7-9; 9 positions agree with TRBD2. Trimming cost V 5 bases and J 7 bases; bases outside gene matches: 22. The germline CDR1 and CDR2 sequences are SEHNR and FQNEAQ (reference sequence). This CDR3 spans 19 amino acids.

This clone was observed once. This chain joins TRBV28 and TRBJ1-1; no firm D call. This CDR3 region has 14 residues. CDR1 is MDHEN, CDR2 SYDVKM, per germline. Trimming removed 6 bases from V and 4 bases from J, with 15 bases in between. This chain's CDR3 is CASSLRPGSTEAFF. As DNA, the CDR3 is TGTGCCAGCAGCCTGCGACCCGGGAGCACTGAAGCTTTCTTT.

The chain couples TRBV5-1 to TRBJ1-6; D gene uncertain. Germline V gene sequence: CDR1 SGHRS, CDR2 YFSETQ. The germline V and J ends were trimmed by 2 bases and 7 bases, with 10 bases remaining between them. The length of the CDR3 is 14 residues. DNA of the CDR3: TGCGCCAGCAGCTTTGAGGGCCAGAATTCACCCCTCCACTTT. It yields the protein CASSFEGQNSPLHF.

This chain connects TRBV5-8 to TRBJ2-1; 10 bases line up with TRBD1. Germline-derived CDR1 and CDR2 are SGHTS and YDEGEE. The CDR3 is 17 residues long. With 4 bases clipped from V and 5 bases from J, the junction kept 12 bases outside the gene matches. For the CDR3, the DNA is TGTGCCAGCAGCCTGGACAGGGGGTTCCATGGCGACAATGAGCAGTTCTTC. Translation: CASSLDRGFHGDNEQFF.

The rearrangement links TRBV7-2 to TRBJ2-5, with unresolved D. This CDR3 has 14 amino acids. Trimming cost V 5 bases and J 7 bases, with 17 bases left between them. Germline V lookup: CDR1 SGHTA, CDR2 FQGNSA. The CDR3 nucleotides are TGTGCCAGCAGCCCGCCGGGTCTACCGGGGACCCAGTACTTC. As protein: CASSPPGLPGTQYF. Combining the CDR3 with reference TRBV7-2 and TRBJ2-5 gives the whole variable domain GAGVSQSPSNKVTEKGKDVELRCDPISGHTALYWYRQSLGQGLEFLIYFQGNSAPDKSGLPSDRFSAERTGGSVSTLTIQRTQQEDSAVYLCASSPPGLPGTQYFGPGTRLLVL.